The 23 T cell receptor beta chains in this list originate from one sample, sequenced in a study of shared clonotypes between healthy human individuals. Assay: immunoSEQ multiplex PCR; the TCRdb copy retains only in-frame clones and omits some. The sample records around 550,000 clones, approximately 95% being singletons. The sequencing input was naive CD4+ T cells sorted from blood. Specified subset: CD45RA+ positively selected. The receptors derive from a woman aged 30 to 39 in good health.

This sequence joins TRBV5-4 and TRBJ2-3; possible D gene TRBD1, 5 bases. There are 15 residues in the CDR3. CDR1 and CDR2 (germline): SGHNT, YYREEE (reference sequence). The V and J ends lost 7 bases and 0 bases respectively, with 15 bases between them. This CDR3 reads CASRPQGPSTDTQYF. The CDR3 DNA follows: TGTGCCAGCCGCCCGCAGGGTCCTAGCACAGATACGCAGTATTTT.

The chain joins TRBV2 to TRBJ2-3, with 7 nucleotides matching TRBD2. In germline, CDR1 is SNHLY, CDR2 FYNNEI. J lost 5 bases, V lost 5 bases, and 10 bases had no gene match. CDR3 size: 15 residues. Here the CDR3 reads CASSWASGIIDTQYF. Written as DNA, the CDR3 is TGTGCCAGCAGTTGGGCTAGCGGAATAATAGATACGCAGTATTTT. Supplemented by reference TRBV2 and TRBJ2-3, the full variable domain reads EPEVTQTPSHQVTQMGQEVILRCVPISNHLYFYWYRQILGQKVEFLVSFYNNEISEKSEIFDDQFSVERPDGSNFTLKIRSTKLEDSAMYFCASSWASGIIDTQYFGPGTRLTVL.

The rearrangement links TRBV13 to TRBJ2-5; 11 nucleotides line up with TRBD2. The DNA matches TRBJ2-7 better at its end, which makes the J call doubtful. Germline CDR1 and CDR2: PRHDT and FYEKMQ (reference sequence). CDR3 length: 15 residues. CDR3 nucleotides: TGTGCCAGCAGTTTGGGGGGGACTAGCGGTAACGAGCAGTACTTC. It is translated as CASSLGGTSGNEQYF.

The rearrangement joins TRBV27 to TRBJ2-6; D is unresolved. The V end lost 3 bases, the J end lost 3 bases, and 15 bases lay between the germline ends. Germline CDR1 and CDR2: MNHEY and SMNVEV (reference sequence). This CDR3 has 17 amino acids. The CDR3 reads CASSFQSRPVGANVLTF. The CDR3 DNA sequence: TGTGCCAGCAGTTTCCAGTCGCGTCCTGTTGGGGCCAACGTCCTGACTTTC.

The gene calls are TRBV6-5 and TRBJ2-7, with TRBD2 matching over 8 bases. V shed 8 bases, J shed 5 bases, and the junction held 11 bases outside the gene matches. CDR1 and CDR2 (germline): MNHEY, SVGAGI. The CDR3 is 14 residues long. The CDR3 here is CASSKSGSPNEQYF. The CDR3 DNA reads TGTGCCAGCTCCAAAAGCGGGAGCCCCAACGAGCAGTACTTC.

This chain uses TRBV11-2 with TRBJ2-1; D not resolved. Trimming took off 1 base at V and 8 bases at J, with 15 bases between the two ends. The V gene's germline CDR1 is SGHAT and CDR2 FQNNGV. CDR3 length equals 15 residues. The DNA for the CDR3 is TGTGCCAGCAGCTTAGTTGCACACCGAATGGATGAGCAGTTCTTC. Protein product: CASSLVAHRMDEQFF.

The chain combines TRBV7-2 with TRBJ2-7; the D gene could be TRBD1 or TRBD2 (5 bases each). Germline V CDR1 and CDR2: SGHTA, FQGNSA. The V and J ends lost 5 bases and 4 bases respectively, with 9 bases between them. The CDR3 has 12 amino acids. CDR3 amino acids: CASSGDGYEQYF. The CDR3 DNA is TGTGCCAGCAGCGGGGACGGATACGAGCAGTACTTC.

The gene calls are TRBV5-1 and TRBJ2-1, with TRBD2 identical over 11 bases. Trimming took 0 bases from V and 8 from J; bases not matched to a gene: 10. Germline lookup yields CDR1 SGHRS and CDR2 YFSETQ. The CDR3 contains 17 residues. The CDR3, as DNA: TGCGCCAGCAGCTTGGTGTTGATGGGACTAGCGGACGATGAGCAGTTCTTC. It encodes CASSLVLMGLADDEQFF.

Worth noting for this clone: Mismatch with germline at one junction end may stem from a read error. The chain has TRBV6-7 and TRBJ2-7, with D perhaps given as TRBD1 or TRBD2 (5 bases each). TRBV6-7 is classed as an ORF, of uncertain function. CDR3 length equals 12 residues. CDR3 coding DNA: TGTGCCAGCATCCGTCTTTGGGACCCAATAAACTTC. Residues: CASIRLWDPINF.

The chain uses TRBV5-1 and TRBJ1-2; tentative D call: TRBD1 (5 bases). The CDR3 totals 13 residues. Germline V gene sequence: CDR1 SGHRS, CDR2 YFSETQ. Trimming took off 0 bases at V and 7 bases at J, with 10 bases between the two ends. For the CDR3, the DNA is TGCGCCAGCAGCTTGGAAGGGGACGGTGGCTACACCTTC. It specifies CASSLEGDGGYTF.

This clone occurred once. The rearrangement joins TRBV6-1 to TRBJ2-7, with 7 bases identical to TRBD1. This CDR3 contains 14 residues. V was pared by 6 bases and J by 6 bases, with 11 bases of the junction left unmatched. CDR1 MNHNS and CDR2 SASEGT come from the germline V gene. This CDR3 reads CASSPGAAGGEQYF. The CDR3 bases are TGTGCCAGCAGCCCTGGCGCGGCAGGGGGCGAGCAGTACTTC.

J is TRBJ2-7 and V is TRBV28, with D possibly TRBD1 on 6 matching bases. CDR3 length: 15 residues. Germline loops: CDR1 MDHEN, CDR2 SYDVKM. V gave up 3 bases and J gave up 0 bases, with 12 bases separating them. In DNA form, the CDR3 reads TGTGCCAGCAGTTTCCCCGGACAGATCTCCTACGAGCAGTACTTC. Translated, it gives CASSFPGQISYEQYF.

Here the CDR3 reads CASSPTTSGRISYEQYF. CDR3 DNA sequence: TGTGCCAGCAGCCCGACTACTAGCGGGAGGATTTCCTACGAGCAGTACTTC. This chain connects TRBV14 to TRBJ2-7; 12 positions agree with TRBD2. Trimming cost V 4 bases and J 1 base; bases outside gene matches: 8. The CDR3 is 17 residues long. CDR1 and CDR2 (germline): SGHDN, FVKESK.

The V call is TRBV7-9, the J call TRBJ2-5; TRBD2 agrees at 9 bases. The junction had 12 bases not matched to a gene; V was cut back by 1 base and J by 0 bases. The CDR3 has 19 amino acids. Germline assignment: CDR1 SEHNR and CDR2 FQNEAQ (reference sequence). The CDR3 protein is CASSLGRDSLAGYQETQYF. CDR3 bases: TGTGCCAGCAGCTTAGGGCGGGATAGTCTAGCGGGGTACCAAGAGACCCAGTACTTC.

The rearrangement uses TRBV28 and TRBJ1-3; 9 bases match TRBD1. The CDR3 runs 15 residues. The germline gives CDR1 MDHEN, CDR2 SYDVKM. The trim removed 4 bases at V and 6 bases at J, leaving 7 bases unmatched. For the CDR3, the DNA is TGTGCCAGCAGTTCCACGGGACAGGGTACAAACACCATATATTTT. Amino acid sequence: CASSSTGQGTNTIYF.

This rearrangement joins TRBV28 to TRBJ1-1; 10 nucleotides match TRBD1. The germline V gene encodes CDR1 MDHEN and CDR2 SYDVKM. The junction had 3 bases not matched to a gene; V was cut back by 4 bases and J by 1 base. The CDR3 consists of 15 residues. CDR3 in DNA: TGTGCCAGCAGTTCGACAGGGGGCCCGAACACTGAAGCTTTCTTT. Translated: CASSSTGGPNTEAFF.

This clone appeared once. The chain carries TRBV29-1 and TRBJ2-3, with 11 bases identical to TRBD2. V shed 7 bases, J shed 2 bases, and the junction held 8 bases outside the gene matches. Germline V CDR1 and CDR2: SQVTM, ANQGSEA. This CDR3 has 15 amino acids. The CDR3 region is CSAKGTSGNTDTQYF. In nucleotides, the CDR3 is TGCAGCGCAAAGGGGACTAGCGGCAACACAGATACGCAGTATTTT.

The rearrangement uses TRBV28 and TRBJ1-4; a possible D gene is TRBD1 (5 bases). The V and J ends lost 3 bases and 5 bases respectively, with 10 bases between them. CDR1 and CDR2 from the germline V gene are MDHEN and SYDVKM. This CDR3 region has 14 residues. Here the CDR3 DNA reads TGTGCCAGCAGTTTCCGGGGGGGGAATGAAAAACTGTTTTTT. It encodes CASSFRGGNEKLFF.

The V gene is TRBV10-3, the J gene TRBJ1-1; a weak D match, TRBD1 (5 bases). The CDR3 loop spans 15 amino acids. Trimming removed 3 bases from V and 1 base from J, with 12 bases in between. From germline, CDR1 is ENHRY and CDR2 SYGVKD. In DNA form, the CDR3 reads TGTGCCATCAGTGACCCGGGACGGGAGAACACTGAAGCTTTCTTT. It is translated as CAISDPGRENTEAFF.

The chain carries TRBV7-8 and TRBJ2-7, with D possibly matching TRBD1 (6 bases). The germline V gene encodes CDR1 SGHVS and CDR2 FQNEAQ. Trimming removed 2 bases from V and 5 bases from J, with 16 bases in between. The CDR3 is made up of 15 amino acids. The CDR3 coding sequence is TGTGCCAGCAGCTTATGGGGGCCTAGTTTTCACGAGCAGTACTTC. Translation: CASSLWGPSFHEQYF. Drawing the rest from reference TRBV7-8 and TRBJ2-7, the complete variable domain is GAGVSQSPRYKVAKRGQDVALRCDPISGHVSLFWYQQALGQGPEFLTYFQNEAQLDKSGLPSDRFFAERPEGSVSTLKIQRTQQEDSAVYLCASSLWGPSFHEQYFGPGTRLTVT.

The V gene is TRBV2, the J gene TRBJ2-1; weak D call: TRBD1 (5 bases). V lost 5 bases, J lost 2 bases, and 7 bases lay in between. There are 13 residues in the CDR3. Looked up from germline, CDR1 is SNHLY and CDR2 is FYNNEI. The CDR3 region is CASSPGTYNEQFF. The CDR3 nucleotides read TGTGCCAGCAGTCCAGGGACCTACAATGAGCAGTTCTTC.

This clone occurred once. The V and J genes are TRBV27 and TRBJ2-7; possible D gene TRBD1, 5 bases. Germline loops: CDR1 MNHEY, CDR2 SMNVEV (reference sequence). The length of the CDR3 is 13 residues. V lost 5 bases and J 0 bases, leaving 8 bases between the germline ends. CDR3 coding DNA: TGTGCCAGCAGTAAAAGGGGCTCCTACGAGCAGTACTTC. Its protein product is CASSKRGSYEQYF.

CDR3 amino acids: CASSVTAGGSYEQYF. CDR3 sequence (DNA): TGTGCCAGCAGCGTAACTGCAGGGGGCAGTTACGAGCAGTACTTC. The chain has TRBV9 and TRBJ2-7; TRBD1 matches 8 bases. V shed 1 base, J shed 4 bases, and the junction held 7 bases outside the gene matches. The CDR3 consists of 15 residues. Germline values: CDR1 SGDLS, CDR2 YYNGEE.